This TCR beta chain was sequenced in a study of blood T cell repertoires in COVID-19 (dated by TCRdb to 2018 to 2020). Notes on the research overall: Samples covering the acute and convalescent phases of COVID-19 were provided by collaborators in the United States, Italy and Spain. The material from the prospective study consisted of cDNA or gDNA derived from T cells, B-cell-depleted T cells, or PBMCs. The dataset comprised deeply sampled blood TCRbeta repertoires from subjects exposed to, actively infected with, or recovered from COVID-19. Samples came from the ongoing ImmuneRACE study (first 160 participants) plus 1,254 subjects from 6 global collaborators. Where available, HLA class I and class II types were obtained from metadata supplied by the sample provider rather than from assay-based typing. Nearly every sample came with metadata listing a de-identified subject ID, COVID-19 status, age in years and sex. The repertoires were released in a freely available public database meant as a resource for research on the immune response to SARS-CoV-2. Points the paper makes about the study in general: Clinical and demographic metadata were provided uncurated, with the amount varying by source and participant.

With respect to this clone: Its cognate antigen has yet to be identified. Qualities for individual bases were not recorded, and no much larger clone is one base off.

Whole blood was collected in K2EDTA tubes by collaborating institutions according to the institutions' own protocols. For TCRbeta analysis, collaborator samples were shipped as frozen whole blood, as isolated PBMCs, or as DNA extracted from either sample type. TCRbeta CDR3 regions were amplified from genomic DNA using the immunoSEQ Assay, a bias-controlled multiplex PCR. The study's own analysis went as follows. Within the assay, amplification of reference gene primers was used to estimate how many nucleated cells each sample contained. Sequence reads were collapsed and filtered to measure the absolute abundance of every unique TCRbeta CDR3 rearrangement. Productive Simpson clonality was computed per sample as the square root of Simpson's diversity index over productive rearrangements. TCRdb stores this immuneACCESS table with in-frame sequences only. Part of the clones is absent; in the studies checked, under half of the shortfall reflects unresolved V genes, and no reason is known for the rest. V and J calls and clone size are as listed in that table; D and trimming were resolved from the DNA. In this sample the table shows some 150,000 clones, 75% to 90% of which occur a single time. 2.4% of the sample is taken by the ten largest.

The CDR3 goes from the cysteine to the phenylalanine over 13 residues. Only the CDR3 DNA is retained, 39 bases long and in frame from the first base. The germline V gene supplies CDR1 MNHNS and CDR2 SASEGT. Trimming costs V 2 bases and J 4 bases, and their ends lie 6 bases apart. Material for sequencing was peripheral blood. This clonotype was obtained from a woman aged 70-85 years with acute or convalescent COVID-19. The chain was built from TRBV6-1 and TRBJ1-3, with an unclear D gene assignment. The CDR3 amino acid sequence is: CASSELPGNTIYF. The nucleotide sequence is given as TGTGCCAGCAGTGAACTCCCGGGAAACACCATATATTTT.